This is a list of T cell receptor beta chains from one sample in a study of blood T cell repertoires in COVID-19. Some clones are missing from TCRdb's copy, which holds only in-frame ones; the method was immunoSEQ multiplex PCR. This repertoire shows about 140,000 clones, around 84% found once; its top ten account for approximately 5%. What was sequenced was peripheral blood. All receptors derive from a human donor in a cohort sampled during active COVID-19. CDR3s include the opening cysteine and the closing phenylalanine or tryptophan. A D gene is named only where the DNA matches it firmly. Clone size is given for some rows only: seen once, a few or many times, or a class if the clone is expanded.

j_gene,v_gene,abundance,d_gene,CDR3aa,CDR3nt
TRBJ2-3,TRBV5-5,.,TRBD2,CASSKTSGRGADTQYF,TGTGCCAGCAGCAAGACTAGCGGGAGGGGCGCAGATACGCAGTATTTT
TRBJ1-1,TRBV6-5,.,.,CASSKNADTEAFF,TGTGCCAGCAGCAAAAACGCAGACACTGAAGCTTTCTTT
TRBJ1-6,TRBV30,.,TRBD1,CAWRRQGEGSPLHF,TGTGCCTGGCGGCGACAGGGGGAGGGCTCACCCCTCCACTTT
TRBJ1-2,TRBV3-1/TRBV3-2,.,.,CASSPVGLNYGYTF,TGTGCCAGCAGCCCGGTGGGGCTGAACTATGGCTACACCTTC
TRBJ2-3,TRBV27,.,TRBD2,CASSSYPAGGADTQYF,TGTGCCAGCAGTTCTTATCCAGCGGGAGGAGCAGATACGCAGTATTTT
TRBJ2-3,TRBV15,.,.,CATSRDQWEAGSQDTQYF,TGTGCCACCAGCAGAGATCAATGGGAGGCGGGGTCACAAGATACGCAGTATTTT
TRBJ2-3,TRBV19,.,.,CASSIGVRGRDTQYF,TGTGCCAGTAGTATAGGAGTCAGGGGAAGGGATACGCAGTATTTT
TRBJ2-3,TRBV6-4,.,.,CASSSEHSDTQYF,TGTGCCAGCAGTTCCGAGCACTCCGATACGCAGTATTTT
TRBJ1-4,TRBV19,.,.,CASSIRRQGPEKLFF,TGTGCCAGTAGTATACGAAGGCAGGGGCCTGAAAAACTGTTTTTT
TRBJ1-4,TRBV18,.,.,CASSRASVDEKLFF,TGTGCCAGCTCACGGGCCAGTGTGGATGAAAAACTGTTTTTT
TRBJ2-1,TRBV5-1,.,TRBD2,CASSLGLAGADNEQFF,TGCGCCAGCAGCTTGGGGCTAGCGGGAGCGGACAATGAGCAGTTCTTC
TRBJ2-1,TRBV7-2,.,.,CASSFGLYNEQFF,TGTGCCAGCAGCTTTGGCCTCTACAATGAGCAGTTCTTC
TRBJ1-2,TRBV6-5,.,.,CASSRHTSKTYGYTF,TGTGCCAGCAGTAGACACACTTCGAAGACCTATGGCTACACCTTC
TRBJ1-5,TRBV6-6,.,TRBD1,CASSFGTGARILDSNQPQHF,TGTGCCAGCAGCTTCGGGACAGGGGCTCGGATTCTCGATAGCAATCAGCCCCAGCATTTT
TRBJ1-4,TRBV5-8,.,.,CASSSTGLLIGMNSEKLFF,TGTGCCAGCAGCTCTACCGGACTTCTAATTGGAATGAACAGTGAAAAACTGTTTTTT
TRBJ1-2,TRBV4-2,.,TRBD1,CASSQDPGQVLYGYTF,TGTGCCAGCAGCCAAGACCCAGGACAGGTCCTATATGGCTACACCTTC
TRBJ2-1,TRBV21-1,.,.,CASSKYGSKRVGEQFF,TGTGCCAGCAGCAAATATGGCTCGAAACGGGTGGGTGAGCAGTTCTTC
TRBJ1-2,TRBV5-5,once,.,CASSWGETDGYTF,TGTGCCAGCAGTTGGGGGGAGACGGATGGCTACACCTTC
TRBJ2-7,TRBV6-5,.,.,CASRGRQAGYEQYF,TGTGCCAGCCGGGGTAGACAGGCCGGGTACGAGCAGTACTTC
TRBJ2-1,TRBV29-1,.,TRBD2,CSVDSGTTSSYNEQFF,TGCAGCGTGGATTCCGGGACTACAAGCTCCTACAATGAGCAGTTCTTC
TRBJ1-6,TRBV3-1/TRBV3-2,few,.,CASSRGGRDSPLHF,TGTGCCAGCAGCCGCGGGGGGCGGGATTCACCCCTCCACTTT
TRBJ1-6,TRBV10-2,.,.,CASIASYNSPLHF,TGCGCCAGCATCGCCAGCTATAATTCACCCCTCCACTTT
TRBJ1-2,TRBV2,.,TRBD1,CASSDHPGQGGGYTF,TGTGCCAGCAGCGACCACCCGGGACAGGGAGGGGGCTACACCTTC
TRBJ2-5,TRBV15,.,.,CATSRDLGQQGRETQYF,TGTGCCACCAGCAGAGATCTCGGACAACAGGGGAGGGAGACCCAGTACTTC
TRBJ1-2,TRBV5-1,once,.,CASSLDSTNYGYTF,TGCGCCAGCAGCTTGGACAGCACTAACTATGGCTACACCTTC
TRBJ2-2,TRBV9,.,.,CASSVATSPNTGELFF,TGTGCCAGCAGCGTAGCTACTAGCCCGAACACCGGGGAGCTGTTTTTT
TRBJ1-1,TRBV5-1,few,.,CASSFTGGENTEAFF,TGCGCCAGCAGCTTTACGGGCGGGGAGAACACTGAAGCTTTCTTT
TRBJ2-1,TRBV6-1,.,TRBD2,CASSEVAGEPLYEQFF,TGTGCCAGCAGTGAAGTAGCGGGAGAGCCCTTGTATGAGCAGTTCTTC
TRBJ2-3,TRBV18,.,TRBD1,CASSPRTGTDTQYF,TGTGCCAGCTCACCACGGACAGGGACAGATACGCAGTATTTT
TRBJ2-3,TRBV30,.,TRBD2,CAQASGGANTQYF,TGTGCCCAGGCTAGCGGGGGGGCAAATACGCAGTATTTT
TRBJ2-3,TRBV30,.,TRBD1,CAWSVQGTTDTQYF,TGTGCCTGGAGTGTACAGGGGACCACAGATACGCAGTATTTT
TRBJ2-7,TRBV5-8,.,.,CASSLDRTSSYEQYF,TGTGCCAGCAGCTTAGACAGGACCTCCTCCTACGAGCAGTACTTC